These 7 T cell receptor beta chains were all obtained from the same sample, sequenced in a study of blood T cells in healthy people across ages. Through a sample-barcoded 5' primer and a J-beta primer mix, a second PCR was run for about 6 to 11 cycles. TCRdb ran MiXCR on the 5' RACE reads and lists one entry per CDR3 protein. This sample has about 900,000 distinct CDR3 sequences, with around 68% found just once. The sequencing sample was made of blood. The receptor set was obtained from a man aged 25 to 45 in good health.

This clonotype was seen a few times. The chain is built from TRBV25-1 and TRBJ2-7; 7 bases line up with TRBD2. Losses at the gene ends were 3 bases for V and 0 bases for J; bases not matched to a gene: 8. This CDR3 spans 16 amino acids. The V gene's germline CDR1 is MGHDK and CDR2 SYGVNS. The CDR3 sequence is CASSESSGALSYEQYF. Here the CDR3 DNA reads TGTGCCAGCAGTGAGTCAAGCGGGGCTCTCTCCTACGAGCAGTACTTC.

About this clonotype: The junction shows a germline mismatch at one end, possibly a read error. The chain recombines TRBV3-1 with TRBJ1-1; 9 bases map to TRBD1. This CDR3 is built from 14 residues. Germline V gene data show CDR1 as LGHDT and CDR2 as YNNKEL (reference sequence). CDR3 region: CAGRKQGALTEAFF. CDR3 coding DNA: TGTGCCGGCAGAAAACAGGGGGCACTCACTGAAGCTTTCTTT.

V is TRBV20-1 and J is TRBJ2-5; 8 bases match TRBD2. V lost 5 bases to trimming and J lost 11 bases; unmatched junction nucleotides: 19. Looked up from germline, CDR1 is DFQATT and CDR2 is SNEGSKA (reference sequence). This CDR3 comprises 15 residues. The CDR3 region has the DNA TGCAGTGCTGCCACTGGGCGGGGGGCTTACAATGAGCAGTACTTC. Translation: CSAATGRGAYNEQYF.

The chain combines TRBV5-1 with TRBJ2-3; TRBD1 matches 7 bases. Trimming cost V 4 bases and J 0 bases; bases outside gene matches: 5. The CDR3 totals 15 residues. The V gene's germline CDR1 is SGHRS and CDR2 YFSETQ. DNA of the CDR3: TGCGCCAGCAGCCCGGGACAGACAAGCACAGATACGCAGTATTTT. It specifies CASSPGQTSTDTQYF.

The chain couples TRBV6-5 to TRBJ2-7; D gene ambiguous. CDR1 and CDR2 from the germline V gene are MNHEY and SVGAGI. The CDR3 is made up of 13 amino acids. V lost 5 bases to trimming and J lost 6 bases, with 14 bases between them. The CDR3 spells CASSPRRTPEQYF. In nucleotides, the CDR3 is TGTGCCAGCAGTCCAAGGCGGACCCCCGAGCAGTACTTC.

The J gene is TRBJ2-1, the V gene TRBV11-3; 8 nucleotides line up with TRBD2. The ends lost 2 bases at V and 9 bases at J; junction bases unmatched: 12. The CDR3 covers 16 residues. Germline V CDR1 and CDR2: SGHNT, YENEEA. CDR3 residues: CASSLISGVYESEQFF. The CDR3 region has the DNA TGTGCCAGCAGCTTAATTAGCGGGGTATATGAAAGTGAGCAGTTCTTC.

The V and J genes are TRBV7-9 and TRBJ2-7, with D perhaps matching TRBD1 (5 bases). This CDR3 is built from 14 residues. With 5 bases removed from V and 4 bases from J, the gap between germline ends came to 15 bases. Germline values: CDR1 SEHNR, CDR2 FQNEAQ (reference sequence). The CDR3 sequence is CASSVEDITYEQYF. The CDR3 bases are TGTGCCAGCAGCGTAGAGGACATTACTTACGAGCAGTACTTC.